Following are 7 T cell receptor beta chains from one sample sequenced in a study of blood T cell repertoires in COVID-19. Using immunoSEQ multiplex PCR, the repertoire was profiled, and TCRdb retains in-frame clones only, with some absent. Of 300,000 or so clones listed, roughly 90% are singletons. The specimen sequenced was PBMCs or T cells enriched from blood (not recorded which). The receptors derive from a man aged 60 to 69 who had recovered from COVID-19.

The V gene is TRBV6-5, the J gene TRBJ1-2; no definite D call. The CDR3 is made up of 13 amino acids. V lost 6 bases to trimming and J lost 4 bases, with 12 bases between them. Germline loops: CDR1 MNHEY, CDR2 SVGAGI. CDR3 sequence reads: CASSRREIYGYTF. In nucleotides, the CDR3 is TGTGCCAGCAGCCGGCGGGAGATCTATGGCTACACCTTC.

On this clone itself: At one end, the junction sequence differs from germline, possibly due to a read error. The CDR3 region has the DNA TGTGTCAGCAGCTTAGTTTCTTCGGGCGAGCAGTACTTC. Protein sequence: CVSSLVSSGEQYF. The chain carries TRBV7-2 and TRBJ2-7; D remains ambiguous. Germline loops: CDR1 SGHTA, CDR2 FQGNSA. There are 13 residues in the CDR3.

The chain has TRBV6-5 and TRBJ1-5, with D uncertain. The CDR3 runs 14 residues. Germline CDR1 is MNHEY and CDR2 is SVGAGI. Trimming removed 6 bases at V and 3 bases at J, with 12 bases between. CDR3 sequence (DNA): TGTGCCAGCAGGCAACGTGAGGTCAATCAGCCCCAGCATTTT. As protein: CASRQREVNQPQHF.

CDR3 protein: CASSSPGQLYGNTIYF. CDR3 nucleotide sequence: TGTGCCAGCAGCTCCCCGGGACAGCTTTATGGAAACACCATATATTTT. The gene calls are TRBV7-6 and TRBJ1-3; 7 bases agree with TRBD1. J was trimmed by 3 bases and V by 4 bases; bases with no gene match: 9. Germline CDR1 reads SGHVS; CDR2 reads FNYEAQ. CDR3 length equals 16 residues.

This clone has a single count. This chain links TRBV10-3 with TRBJ2-3; TRBD2 matches 8 bases. CDR3 length: 20 residues. Germline V lookup: CDR1 ENHRY, CDR2 SYGVKD. J gave up 5 bases and V 6 bases, and 25 bases lay outside the gene matches. The CDR3 protein is CAISLTQSSGTSYNLDTQYF. CDR3 nucleotide sequence: TGTGCCATCAGCCTGACCCAAAGTTCCGGGACTAGTTACAATTTAGATACGCAGTATTTT.

This chain links TRBV7-2 with TRBJ2-2; the D gene is possibly TRBD2 (6 bases). V gave up 6 bases and J gave up 0 bases, with 20 bases separating them. The CDR3 spans 18 residues. Germline values: CDR1 SGHTA, CDR2 FQGNSA. The CDR3 DNA reads TGTGCCAGCAGTCCTCTCGCGCGGGGCGGGTCGAACACCGGGGAGCTGTTTTTT. Translation gives CASSPLARGGSNTGELFF.

On this clone itself: The sample contains more than one DNA sequence encoding this CDR3. This chain connects TRBV5-1 to TRBJ1-4; 8 bases are a match to TRBD1. Looked up from germline, CDR1 is SGHRS and CDR2 is YFSETQ. This CDR3 region has 14 residues. Trimming cost V 4 bases and J 4 bases; bases outside gene matches: 3. The CDR3 DNA reads as TGCGCCAGCAGCCTAGGACAGGGTAATGAAAAACTGTTTTTT. Translation gives CASSLGQGNEKLFF.